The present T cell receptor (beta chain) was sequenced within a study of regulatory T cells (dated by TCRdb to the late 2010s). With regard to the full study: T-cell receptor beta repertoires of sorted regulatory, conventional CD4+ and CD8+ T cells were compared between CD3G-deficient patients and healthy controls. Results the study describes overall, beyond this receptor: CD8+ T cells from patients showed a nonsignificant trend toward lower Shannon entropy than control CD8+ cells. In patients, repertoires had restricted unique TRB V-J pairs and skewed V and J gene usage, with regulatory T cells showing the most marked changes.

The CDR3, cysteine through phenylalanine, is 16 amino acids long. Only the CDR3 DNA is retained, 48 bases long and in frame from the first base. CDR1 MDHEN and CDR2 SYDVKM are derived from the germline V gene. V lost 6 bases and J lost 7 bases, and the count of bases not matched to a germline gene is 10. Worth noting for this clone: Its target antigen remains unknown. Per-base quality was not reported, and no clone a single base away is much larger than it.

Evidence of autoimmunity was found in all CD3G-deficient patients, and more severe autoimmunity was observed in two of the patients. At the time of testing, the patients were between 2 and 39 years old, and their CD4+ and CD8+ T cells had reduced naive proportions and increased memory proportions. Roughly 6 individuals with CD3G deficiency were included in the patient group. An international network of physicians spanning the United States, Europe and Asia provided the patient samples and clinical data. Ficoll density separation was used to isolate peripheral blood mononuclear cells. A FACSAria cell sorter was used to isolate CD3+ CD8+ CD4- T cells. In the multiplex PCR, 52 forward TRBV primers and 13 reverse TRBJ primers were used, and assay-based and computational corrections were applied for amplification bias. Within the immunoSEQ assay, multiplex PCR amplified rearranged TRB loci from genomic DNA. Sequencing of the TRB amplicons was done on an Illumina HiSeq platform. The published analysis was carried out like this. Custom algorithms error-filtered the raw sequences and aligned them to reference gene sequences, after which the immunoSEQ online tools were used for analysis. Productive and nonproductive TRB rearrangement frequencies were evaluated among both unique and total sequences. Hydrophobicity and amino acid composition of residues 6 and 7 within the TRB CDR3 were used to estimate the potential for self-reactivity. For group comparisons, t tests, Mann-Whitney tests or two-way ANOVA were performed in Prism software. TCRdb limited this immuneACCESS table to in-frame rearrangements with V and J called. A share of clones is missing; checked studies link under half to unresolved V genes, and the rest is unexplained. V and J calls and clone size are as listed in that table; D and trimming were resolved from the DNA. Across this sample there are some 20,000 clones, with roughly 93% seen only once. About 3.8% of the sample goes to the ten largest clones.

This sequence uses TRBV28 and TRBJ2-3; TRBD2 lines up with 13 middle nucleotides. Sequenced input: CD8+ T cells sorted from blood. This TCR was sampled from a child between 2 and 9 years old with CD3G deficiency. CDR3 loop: CASSGGLAGAVYTQYF. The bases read TGTGCCAGCAGCGGAGGACTAGCGGGAGCGGTTTATACGCAGTATTTT.